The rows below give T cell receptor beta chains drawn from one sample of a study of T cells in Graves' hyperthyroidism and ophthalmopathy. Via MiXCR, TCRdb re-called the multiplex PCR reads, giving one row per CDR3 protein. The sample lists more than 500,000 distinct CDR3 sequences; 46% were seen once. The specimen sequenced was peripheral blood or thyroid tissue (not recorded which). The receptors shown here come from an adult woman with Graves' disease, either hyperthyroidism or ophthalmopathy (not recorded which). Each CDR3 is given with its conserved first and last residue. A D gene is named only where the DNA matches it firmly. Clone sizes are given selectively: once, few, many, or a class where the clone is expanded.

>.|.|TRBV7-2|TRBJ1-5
TGTGCCAGCAGCTTACGAAGGGGTGGCCAGCCCCAGCATTTT
CASSLRRGGQPQHF
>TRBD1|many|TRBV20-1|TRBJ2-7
TGCAGTGCTAGGGACAGGAATTACTACGAGCAGTACTTC
CSARDRNYYEQYF
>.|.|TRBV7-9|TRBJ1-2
TGTGCCAGCAGCTTAGGGGGGGTCAACTATGGCTACACCTTC
CASSLGGVNYGYTF
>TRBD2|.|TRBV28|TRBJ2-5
TGTGCCAGCAGTTCAACTAGCGACCCCCAAGAGACCCAGTACTTC
CASSSTSDPQETQYF
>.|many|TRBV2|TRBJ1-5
TGTGCCAGCGCCTGGGGGAGTAGCAATCAGCCCCAGCATTTT
CASAWGSSNQPQHF
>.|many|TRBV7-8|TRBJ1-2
TGTGCCAGCAGCGCACGGGCAGGCGGTGGCTACACCTTC
CASSARAGGGYTF
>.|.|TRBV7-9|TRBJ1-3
TGTGCCAGCAGCTTAGTCGGTCCAGGGATATCTGGAAACACCATATATTTT
CASSLVGPGISGNTIYF
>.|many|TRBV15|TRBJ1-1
TGTGCCACCAGCAAAACCCGGGCTGGTACTGAAGCTTTCTTT
CATSKTRAGTEAFF
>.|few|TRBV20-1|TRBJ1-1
TGCAGTGCTAGAGATTGGGCAGGGAGGACAGCTTTCTTT
CSARDWAGRTAFF
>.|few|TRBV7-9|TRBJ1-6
TGTGCCAGCAGCATGGGGACTCCTCCCCGGCTCTATAATTCACCCCTCCACTTT
CASSMGTPPRLYNSPLHF
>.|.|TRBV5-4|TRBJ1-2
TGTGCCAGCACAAACCTCGGCGGGAACTATGGCTACACCTTC
CASTNLGGNYGYTF
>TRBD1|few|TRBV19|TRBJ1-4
TGTGCCAGTAAGTTCAGGGACAGTGAAAAACTGTTTTTT
CASKFRDSEKLFF
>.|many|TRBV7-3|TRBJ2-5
TGTGCCAGCAGCCCGACGGGCCTGCAAGAGACCCAGTACTTC
CASSPTGLQETQYF
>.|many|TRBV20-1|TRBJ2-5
TGCAGTGCAAGGGACTCTCAAGAGACCCAGTACTTC
CSARDSQETQYF
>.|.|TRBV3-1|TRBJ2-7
TGTGCCAGCAGCCAAACCTCCGAGCAGTACTTC
CASSQTSEQYF
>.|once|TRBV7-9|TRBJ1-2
TGTGCCAGCAGCTTAAACAGTCGCGGCTACACCTTC
CASSLNSRGYTF